This T cell receptor beta chain was documented in a study of cytomegalovirus exposure and HLA in healthy donors. Regarding this clone: Its antigen remains unknown.

Study results and caveats: The sole available immune exposure information was CMV serostatus. Sequencing depth roughly uniform across donors was assumed in presence/absence analyses.

This PCR relied on a set of 60 Vbeta primers and 13 Jbeta primers. Measured with immunoSEQ multiplex PCR; TCRdb has only the in-frame clones, and not every one. The sample comprises about 200,000 clones, less than 90% of which are singletons, and around 0.3% rests with the top ten. This CDR3 has 14 amino acids. Germline loops: CDR1 SGHRS, CDR2 YFSETQ. After removal of 0 bases from V and 7 bases from J, the junction contained 4 bases not matched to a gene. The chain couples TRBV5-1 to TRBJ2-1; 7 nucleotides line up with TRBD2. This sequence originates from a woman younger than 45 in good health and CMV-seronegative. The sequenced material came from PBMCs. CDR3: CASSLALAENEQFF. The CDR3 DNA follows: TGCGCCAGCAGCTTGGCGCTAGCGGAAAATGAGCAGTTCTTC.